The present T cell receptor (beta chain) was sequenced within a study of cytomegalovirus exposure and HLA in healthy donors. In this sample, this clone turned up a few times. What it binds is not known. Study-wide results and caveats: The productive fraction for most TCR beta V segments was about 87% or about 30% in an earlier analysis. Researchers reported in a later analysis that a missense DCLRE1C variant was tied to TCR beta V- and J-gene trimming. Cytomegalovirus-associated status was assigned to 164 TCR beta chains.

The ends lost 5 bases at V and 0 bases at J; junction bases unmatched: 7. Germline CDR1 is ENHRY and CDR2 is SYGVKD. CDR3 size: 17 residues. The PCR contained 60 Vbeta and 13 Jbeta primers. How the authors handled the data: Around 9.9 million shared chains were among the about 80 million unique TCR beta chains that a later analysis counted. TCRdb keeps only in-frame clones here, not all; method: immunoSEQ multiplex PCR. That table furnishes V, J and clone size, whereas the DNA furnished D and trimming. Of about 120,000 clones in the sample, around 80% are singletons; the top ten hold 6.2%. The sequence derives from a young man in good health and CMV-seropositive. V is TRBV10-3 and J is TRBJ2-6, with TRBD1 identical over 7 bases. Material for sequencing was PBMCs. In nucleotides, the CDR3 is TGTGCCATCAGTACAGGGGCTCTTACCTCTGGGGCCAACGTCCTGACTTTC. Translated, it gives CAISTGALTSGANVLTF.